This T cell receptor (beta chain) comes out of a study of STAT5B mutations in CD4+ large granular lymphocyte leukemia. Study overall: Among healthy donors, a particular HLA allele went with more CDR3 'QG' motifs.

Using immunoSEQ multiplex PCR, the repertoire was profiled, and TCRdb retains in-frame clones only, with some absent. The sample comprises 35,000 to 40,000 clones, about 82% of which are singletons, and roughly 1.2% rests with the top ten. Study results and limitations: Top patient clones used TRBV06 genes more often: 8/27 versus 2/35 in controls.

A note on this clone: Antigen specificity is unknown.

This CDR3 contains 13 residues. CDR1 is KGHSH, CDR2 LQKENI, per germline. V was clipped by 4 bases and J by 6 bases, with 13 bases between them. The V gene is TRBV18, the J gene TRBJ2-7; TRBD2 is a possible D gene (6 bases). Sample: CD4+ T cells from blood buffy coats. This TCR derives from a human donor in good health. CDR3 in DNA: TGTGCCAGCTCACTCGAAGAGGAGGGCGAGCAGTACTTC. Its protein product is CASSLEEEGEQYF. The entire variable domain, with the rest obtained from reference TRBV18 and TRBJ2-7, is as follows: NAGVMQNPRHLVRRRGQEARLRCSPMKGHSHVYWYRQLPEEGLKFMVYLQKENIIDESGMPKERFSAEFPKEGPSILRIQQVVRGDSAAYFCASSLEEEGEQYFGPGTRLTVT.